This T cell receptor beta chain was observed in a study of shared clonotypes between healthy human individuals. The study's findings and limits: Clonotypes not shared had lower generation probabilities than those common to all four donors.

Trimming cost V 5 bases and J 7 bases, with 19 bases left between them. The CDR3 loop spans 15 amino acids. The germline V gene encodes CDR1 MDHEN and CDR2 SYDVKM. Authors' data handling: Without quality scores, immunoSEQ junctional reads could not be filtered like full-length reads. Assay: immunoSEQ multiplex PCR; the TCRdb copy retains only in-frame clones and omits some. That table gives V, J and clone size, and the DNA gave D and trimming. This sample yields some 2.4 million clones, of which over 85% are seen a single time; more than 0.35% belongs to the top ten. This clone was seen just once. Antigen: not known.

The sample comprised naive CD4+ T cells from PBMCs. Subset specified: CD45RA+ positively selected. The sequence was obtained from a man younger than 35 in good health. Some clones in this sample may be carry-over from other donors' samples. The chain is built from TRBV28 and TRBJ2-3, with a possible D match to TRBD1 (7 bases). The DNA for the CDR3 is TGTGCCAGCAGTCTTGACCGCAGGGGGAGGAATACGCAGTATTTT. Translated, it gives CASSLDRRGRNTQYF.